This is a list of T cell receptor beta chains from one sample in a study of CD8 T cell repertoires and HIV-1 epitope variants. TCRdb keeps only in-frame clones here, not all; method: immunoSEQ multiplex PCR. Among a few thousand clones listed, approximately 67% were seen once. The antigens these receptors bind are not known. Sequenced: cultured CD8+ T cells derived from PBMCs. The receptors shown here come from a male donor with HIV. The CDR3 runs from the conserved cysteine through the conserved F or W. The D gene is left open where the match is weak. Clone size appears in some rows only: once, few, many, or a class for an expanded clone.

V gene: TRBV19
D gene: -
J gene: TRBJ2-3
clone size: -
CDR3 protein: CASRAVPNPTDTQYF
CDR3 DNA: TGTGCCAGTAGAGCGGTGCCGAATCCCACAGATACGCAGTATTTT

V gene: TRBV7-2
D gene: -
J gene: TRBJ1-3
clone size: few
CDR3 protein: CASSPPSAGTGNTIYF
CDR3 DNA: TGTGCCAGCAGCCCCCCCTCGGCCGGGACAGGAAACACCATATATTTT

V gene: TRBV5-6
D gene: -
J gene: TRBJ2-1
clone size: -
CDR3 protein: CASSLGGGSGPYNEQFF
CDR3 DNA: TGTGCCAGCAGCTTGGGAGGAGGTAGCGGACCGTACAATGAGCAGTTCTTC

V gene: TRBV5-6
D gene: -
J gene: TRBJ1-6
clone size: -
CDR3 protein: CASSLGREVSPLHF
CDR3 DNA: TGTGCCAGCAGCTTGGGCAGGGAGGTCTCACCCCTCCACTTT

V gene: TRBV2
D gene: -
J gene: TRBJ1-1
clone size: few
CDR3 protein: CASSGLHPEAFF
CDR3 DNA: TGTGCCAGCAGTGGGCTACACCCCGAAGCTTTCTTT

V gene: TRBV19
D gene: TRBD2
J gene: TRBJ2-7
clone size: few
CDR3 protein: CASSMTSGGAYEQYF
CDR3 DNA: TGTGCCAGTAGTATGACTAGCGGGGGTGCCTACGAGCAGTACTTC

V gene: TRBV2
D gene: -
J gene: TRBJ1-6
clone size: -
CDR3 protein: CASSVGERNSPLHF
CDR3 DNA: TGTGCCAGCAGTGTCGGGGAAAGGAATTCACCCCTCCACTTT

V gene: TRBV29-1
D gene: -
J gene: TRBJ2-7
clone size: -
CDR3 protein: CSVDEGWGDGEQYF
CDR3 DNA: TGCAGCGTTGATGAGGGATGGGGGGATGGCGAGCAGTACTTC

V gene: TRBV13
D gene: TRBD1
J gene: TRBJ2-7
clone size: -
CDR3 protein: CASSSRDRNSYEQYF
CDR3 DNA: TGTGCCAGCAGTTCCCGGGACAGGAACTCCTACGAGCAGTACTTC

V gene: TRBV5-1
D gene: TRBD1
J gene: TRBJ2-3
clone size: -
CDR3 protein: CASSLARTGGADTQYF
CDR3 DNA: TGCGCCAGCAGCTTGGCGCGGACAGGGGGCGCAGATACGCAGTATTTT

V gene: TRBV9
D gene: -
J gene: TRBJ2-3
clone size: -
CDR3 protein: CASSAGSDTQYF
CDR3 DNA: TGTGCCAGCAGCGCCGGGTCAGATACGCAGTATTTT

V gene: TRBV9
D gene: -
J gene: TRBJ1-3
clone size: -
CDR3 protein: CASSSGVRGNTIYF
CDR3 DNA: TGTGCCAGCAGCTCAGGGGTGCGTGGAAACACCATATATTTT

V gene: TRBV6-5
D gene: -
J gene: TRBJ1-1
clone size: few
CDR3 protein: CASSYAESNTEAFF
CDR3 DNA: TGTGCCAGCAGTTACGCAGAATCGAACACTGAAGCTTTCTTT

V gene: TRBV4-1
D gene: TRBD1
J gene: TRBJ2-2
clone size: -
CDR3 protein: CASSPLGGQTNTGELFF
CDR3 DNA: TGCGCCAGCAGCCCTCTAGGGGGACAGACAAACACCGGGGAGCTGTTTTTT

V gene: TRBV14
D gene: -
J gene: TRBJ2-1
clone size: -
CDR3 protein: CASSPFMLGYDEQFF
CDR3 DNA: TGTGCCAGCAGCCCCTTTATGTTAGGGTACGATGAGCAGTTCTTC

V gene: TRBV4-2
D gene: -
J gene: TRBJ1-2
clone size: -
CDR3 protein: CASSSRGAYGYTF
CDR3 DNA: TGTGCCAGCAGCTCCCGGGGCGCTTATGGCTACACCTTC

V gene: TRBV2
D gene: -
J gene: TRBJ1-6
clone size: -
CDR3 protein: CASEARQRPLHF
CDR3 DNA: TGTGCCAGCGAGGCCAGACAGCGACCCCTCCACTTT

V gene: TRBV9
D gene: TRBD2
J gene: TRBJ2-5
clone size: -
CDR3 protein: CASSVASSGGETQYF
CDR3 DNA: TGTGCCAGCAGCGTAGCTTCGAGCGGGGGGGAGACCCAGTACTTC

V gene: TRBV4-3
D gene: -
J gene: TRBJ2-7
clone size: -
CDR3 protein: CASSQGPEQYF
CDR3 DNA: TGCGCCAGCAGCCAAGGGCCAGAGCAGTACTTC

V gene: TRBV4-1
D gene: -
J gene: TRBJ1-1
clone size: -
CDR3 protein: CASSQGWGMNTEAFF
CDR3 DNA: TGCGCCAGCAGCCAAGGGTGGGGGATGAACACTGAAGCTTTCTTT

V gene: TRBV7-9
D gene: -
J gene: TRBJ1-4
clone size: -
CDR3 protein: CASSPPVGANEKLFF
CDR3 DNA: TGTGCCAGCAGCCCTCCAGTGGGTGCTAATGAAAAACTGTTTTTT

V gene: TRBV6-5
D gene: -
J gene: TRBJ2-2
clone size: -
CDR3 protein: CASRLGANTGELFF
CDR3 DNA: TGTGCCAGCAGACTGGGAGCAAACACCGGGGAGCTGTTTTTT

V gene: TRBV5-1
D gene: TRBD1
J gene: TRBJ2-7
clone size: once
CDR3 protein: CASSYLRQGFIGEQYF
CDR3 DNA: TGCGCCAGCAGCTACCTTAGACAGGGGTTCATCGGCGAGCAGTACTTC

V gene: TRBV19
D gene: -
J gene: TRBJ1-1
clone size: -
CDR3 protein: CASGDGYGTEAFF
CDR3 DNA: TGTGCCAGTGGCGACGGGTACGGCACTGAAGCTTTCTTT

V gene: TRBV10-2
D gene: -
J gene: TRBJ1-1
clone size: -
CDR3 protein: CASIWQMNTEAFF
CDR3 DNA: TGCGCCAGCATCTGGCAGATGAACACTGAAGCTTTCTTT

V gene: TRBV11-3
D gene: -
J gene: TRBJ2-2
clone size: few
CDR3 protein: CASSFRGETGELFF
CDR3 DNA: TGTGCCAGCAGCTTTAGAGGGGAAACCGGGGAGCTGTTTTTT

V gene: TRBV6-1
D gene: -
J gene: TRBJ2-7
clone size: few
CDR3 protein: CASSEATAYEQYF
CDR3 DNA: TGTGCCAGCAGTGAAGCGACCGCATACGAGCAGTACTTC

V gene: TRBV18
D gene: -
J gene: TRBJ1-2
clone size: -
CDR3 protein: CASSPTQGHEKFGYGYTF
CDR3 DNA: TGTGCCAGCTCACCGACCCAGGGCCATGAGAAATTCGGATATGGCTACACCTTC

V gene: TRBV6-5
D gene: -
J gene: TRBJ2-2
clone size: -
CDR3 protein: CASRTGLTGELFF
CDR3 DNA: TGTGCCAGCAGGACGGGCCTCACCGGGGAGCTGTTTTTT

V gene: TRBV6-5
D gene: -
J gene: TRBJ1-5
clone size: -
CDR3 protein: CASSPGSGQPQHF
CDR3 DNA: TGTGCCAGCAGCCCAGGGTCGGGTCAGCCCCAGCATTTT

V gene: TRBV11-2
D gene: -
J gene: TRBJ1-3
clone size: -
CDR3 protein: CASSLTDGTSGNTIYF
CDR3 DNA: TGTGCCAGCAGCTTAACCGACGGCACCTCTGGAAACACCATATATTTT

V gene: TRBV5-4
D gene: -
J gene: TRBJ1-1
clone size: few
CDR3 protein: CASSLAEGTEAFF
CDR3 DNA: TGTGCCAGCAGCTTGGCCGAGGGGACTGAAGCTTTCTTT

V gene: TRBV30
D gene: -
J gene: TRBJ1-3
clone size: -
CDR3 protein: CAWSVVASGETIYF
CDR3 DNA: TGTGCCTGGAGTGTAGTCGCCTCAGGGGAAACCATATATTTT

V gene: TRBV2
D gene: -
J gene: TRBJ2-3
clone size: -
CDR3 protein: CASRGSETSTDTQYF
CDR3 DNA: TGTGCCAGCAGGGGCAGCGAAACTAGCACAGATACGCAGTATTTT

V gene: TRBV7-9
D gene: -
J gene: TRBJ1-2
clone size: once
CDR3 protein: CASSQDPVELDYGYTF
CDR3 DNA: TGCGCCAGCAGCCAAGATCCCGTCGAACTCGACTATGGCTACACCTTC

V gene: TRBV27
D gene: -
J gene: TRBJ2-7
clone size: few
CDR3 protein: CASSLQAGSSYEQYF
CDR3 DNA: TGTGCCAGCAGTTTACAAGCCGGTAGCTCCTACGAGCAGTACTTC

V gene: TRBV30
D gene: TRBD1
J gene: TRBJ1-5
clone size: few
CDR3 protein: CAWSGQGDQPQHF
CDR3 DNA: TGTGCCTGGAGTGGACAGGGTGATCAGCCCCAGCATTTT

V gene: TRBV7-9
D gene: -
J gene: TRBJ2-1
clone size: few
CDR3 protein: CASSLEGSSYNEQFF
CDR3 DNA: TGTGCCAGCAGCTTAGAGGGGAGCTCCTACAATGAGCAGTTCTTC

V gene: TRBV7-9
D gene: -
J gene: TRBJ2-7
clone size: -
CDR3 protein: CASSFQGFHEQYF
CDR3 DNA: TGTGCCAGCAGCTTCCAGGGATTCCACGAGCAGTACTTC

V gene: TRBV28
D gene: TRBD1
J gene: TRBJ2-7
clone size: -
CDR3 protein: CASSFFKNWDRDFWDF
CDR3 DNA: TGTGCCAGCAGTTTTTTTAAAAATTGGGACAGGGACTTCTGGGACTTC

V gene: TRBV20-1
D gene: -
J gene: TRBJ1-2
clone size: -
CDR3 protein: CSTPVSGGYTF
CDR3 DNA: TGCAGTACTCCAGTGTCGGGGGGCTACACCTTC

V gene: TRBV28
D gene: TRBD2
J gene: TRBJ2-1
clone size: -
CDR3 protein: CASSLWGLDLGNEQFF
CDR3 DNA: TGTGCCAGCAGTTTGTGGGGACTAGATCTGGGCAATGAGCAGTTCTTC

V gene: TRBV29-1
D gene: TRBD2
J gene: TRBJ2-1
clone size: -
CDR3 protein: CSVNSPLAGVGNEQFF
CDR3 DNA: TGCAGCGTCAATTCGCCACTAGCGGGAGTAGGGAATGAGCAGTTCTTC

V gene: TRBV5-6
D gene: TRBD2
J gene: TRBJ2-3
clone size: -
CDR3 protein: CASSAGLAGAWGTDTQYF
CDR3 DNA: TGTGCCAGCAGTGCTGGACTAGCGGGAGCGTGGGGCACAGATACGCAGTATTTT

V gene: TRBV25-1
D gene: TRBD1
J gene: TRBJ2-7
clone size: -
CDR3 protein: CASSEPGQGTEQYF
CDR3 DNA: TGTGCCAGCAGCGAACCGGGACAGGGGACCGAGCAGTACTTC

V gene: TRBV4-2
D gene: -
J gene: TRBJ2-2
clone size: once
CDR3 protein: CASSQERSRVNTGELFF
CDR3 DNA: TGTGCCAGCAGCCAAGAGAGGAGCAGGGTCAACACCGGGGAGCTGTTTTTT

V gene: TRBV28
D gene: -
J gene: TRBJ1-4
clone size: -
CDR3 protein: CASSFETVNEKLFF
CDR3 DNA: TGTGCCAGCAGTTTCGAGACCGTGAATGAAAAACTGTTTTTT

V gene: TRBV19
D gene: -
J gene: TRBJ1-2
clone size: few
CDR3 protein: CASSAHRASYGYTF
CDR3 DNA: TGTGCCAGTAGTGCCCACAGGGCGAGCTATGGCTACACCTTC

V gene: TRBV28
D gene: -
J gene: TRBJ2-7
clone size: few
CDR3 protein: CASSNSYEQYF
CDR3 DNA: TGTGCCAGCAGCAACTCCTACGAGCAGTACTTC

V gene: TRBV5-1
D gene: -
J gene: TRBJ1-1
clone size: -
CDR3 protein: CASSLVPALNTEAFF
CDR3 DNA: TGCGCCAGCAGCTTGGTCCCAGCTTTGAACACTGAAGCTTTCTTT

V gene: TRBV5-6
D gene: -
J gene: TRBJ2-1
clone size: -
CDR3 protein: CASSGGRYSYNEQFF
CDR3 DNA: TGTGCCAGCAGCGGGGGGCGGTATTCCTACAATGAGCAGTTCTTC

V gene: TRBV28
D gene: TRBD1
J gene: TRBJ1-5
clone size: -
CDR3 protein: CASSLDGVTPDRENQPQHF
CDR3 DNA: TGTGCCAGCAGTTTGGATGGGGTGACACCAGACAGGGAGAATCAGCCCCAGCATTTT

V gene: TRBV4-3
D gene: TRBD1
J gene: TRBJ2-7
clone size: once
CDR3 protein: CASSPTGTGVYEQYF
CDR3 DNA: TGCGCCAGCAGCCCGACCGGGACAGGGGTCTACGAGCAGTACTTC

V gene: TRBV9
D gene: TRBD2
J gene: TRBJ2-7
clone size: -
CDR3 protein: CASSVDGGNYEQYF
CDR3 DNA: TGTGCCAGCAGCGTAGACGGGGGGAACTACGAGCAGTACTTC

V gene: TRBV28
D gene: TRBD1
J gene: TRBJ1-1
clone size: -
CDR3 protein: CASTKDRGPAEAFF
CDR3 DNA: TGTGCCAGCACAAAAGACAGGGGTCCCGCTGAAGCTTTCTTT

V gene: TRBV7-2
D gene: -
J gene: TRBJ2-4
clone size: once
CDR3 protein: CASSLTVAKNIQYF
CDR3 DNA: TGTGCCAGCAGCTTAACAGTAGCCAAAAACATTCAGTACTTC

V gene: TRBV7-9
D gene: -
J gene: TRBJ1-4
clone size: few
CDR3 protein: CASSLSDQEKLFF
CDR3 DNA: TGTGCCAGCAGCTTATCGGACCAGGAAAAACTGTTTTTT

V gene: TRBV6-5
D gene: TRBD1
J gene: TRBJ2-7
clone size: -
CDR3 protein: CASRDRDHSEQYF
CDR3 DNA: TGTGCCAGCAGGGACAGGGACCATAGCGAGCAGTACTTC